The text below deals with one T cell receptor (beta chain). This record comes from a study of technical replicates of blood from a few donors. Sequenced by immunoSEQ multiplex PCR; TCRdb stores in-frame clones only, minus some. The top ten clones hold around 0.31% of a sample with more than 65,000 clones, roughly 96% of them seen once. This clonotype originated in a human donor in good health. Sequencing input: T cells isolated from PBMCs.

The CDR3 region is CASSQSGLMSSNEQFF. In DNA form, the CDR3 reads TGCGCCAGCAGCCAATCGGGACTAATGAGTTCCAATGAGCAGTTCTTC. The rearrangement joins TRBV4-3 to TRBJ2-1, with TRBD2 matching over 7 bases. Losses at the gene ends were 2 bases for V and 6 bases for J; bases not matched to a gene: 10. Germline V gives CDR1 LGHNA, CDR2 YSLEER. CDR3 length: 16 residues.